This paragraph covers one TCR beta chain sequence. Its target is unknown. Under the authors' procedure: The authors used CDR3 differences across clinicopathological groups to build a distant-metastasis classifier for papillary thyroid cancer. TCRdb reprocessed the PCR reads using MiXCR. The V and J calls follow TCRdb's processing rather than the paper's. The sample carries roughly 13,000 clones, under 30% recorded once. The data originate from a study of metastatic and nonmetastatic thyroid tumors. Study at large: Repertoires of blood and of tissue (tumor or nodule) from malignant and benign thyroid patients were compared.

CDR3 length: 15 amino acids. The germline gives CDR1 SNHLY, CDR2 FYNNEI. V lost 10 bases, J lost 5 bases, and 16 bases stayed unmatched. Study-wide results and caveats: The study reportedly found significantly higher TCR beta diversity in malignant thyroid tumors than benign nodules, in blood and tumor.

Thyroid surgery was preceded by no treatment in any patient. The receptor's source is a female donor with papillary thyroid cancer or a benign thyroid nodule (not recorded which). Some clones in this sample may be carry-over from other donors' samples. Sequencing was carried out using tumor tissue. The chain has TRBV2 and TRBJ2-5; 7 nucleotides agree with TRBD1. The CDR3 loop reads CAITPRTGPGETQYF. CDR3 bases: TGTGCCATCACGCCACGGACAGGACCCGGTGAGACCCAGTACTTC.